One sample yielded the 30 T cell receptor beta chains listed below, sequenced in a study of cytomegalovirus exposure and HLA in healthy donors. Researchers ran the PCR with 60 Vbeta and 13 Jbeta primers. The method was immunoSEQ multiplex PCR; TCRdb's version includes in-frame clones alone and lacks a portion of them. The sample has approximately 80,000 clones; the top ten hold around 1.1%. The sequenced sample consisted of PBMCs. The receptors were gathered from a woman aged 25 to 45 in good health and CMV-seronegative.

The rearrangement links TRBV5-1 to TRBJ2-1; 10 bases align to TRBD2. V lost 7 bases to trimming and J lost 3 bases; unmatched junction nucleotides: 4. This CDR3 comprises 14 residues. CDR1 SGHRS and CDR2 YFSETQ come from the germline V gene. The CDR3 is CASRVAGGYNEQFF. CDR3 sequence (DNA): TGCGCCAGCCGGGTAGCGGGAGGCTACAATGAGCAGTTCTTC. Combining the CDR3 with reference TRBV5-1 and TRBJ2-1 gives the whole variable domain KAGVTQTPRYLIKTRGQQVTLSCSPISGHRSVSWYQQTPGQGLQFLFEYFSETQRNKGNFPGRFSGRQFSNSRSEMNVSTLELGDSALYLCASRVAGGYNEQFFGPGTRLTVL.

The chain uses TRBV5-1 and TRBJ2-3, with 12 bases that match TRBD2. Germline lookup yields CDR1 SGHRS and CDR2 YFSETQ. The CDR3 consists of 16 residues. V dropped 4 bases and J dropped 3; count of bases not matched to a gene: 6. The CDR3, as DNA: TGCGCCAGCAGCATCTCTAGCGGGAGGGCTACAGATACGCAGTATTTT. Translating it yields CASSISSGRATDTQYF.

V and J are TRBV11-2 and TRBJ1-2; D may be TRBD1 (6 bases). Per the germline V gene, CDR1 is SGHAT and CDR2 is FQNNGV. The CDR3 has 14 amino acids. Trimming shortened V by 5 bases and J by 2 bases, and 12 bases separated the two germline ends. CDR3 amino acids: CASSTETGNYGYTF. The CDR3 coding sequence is TGTGCCAGCAGCACAGAGACAGGAAACTATGGCTACACCTTC.

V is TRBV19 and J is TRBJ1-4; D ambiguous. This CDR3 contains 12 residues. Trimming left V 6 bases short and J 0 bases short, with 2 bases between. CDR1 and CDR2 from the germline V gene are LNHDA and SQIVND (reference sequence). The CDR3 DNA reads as TGTGCCAGTAGCGCAACTAATGAAAAACTGTTTTTT. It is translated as CASSATNEKLFF.

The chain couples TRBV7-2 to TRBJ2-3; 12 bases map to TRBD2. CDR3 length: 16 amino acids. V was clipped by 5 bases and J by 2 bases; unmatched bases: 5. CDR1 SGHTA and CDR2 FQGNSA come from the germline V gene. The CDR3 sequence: CASSRLAGVLTDTQYF. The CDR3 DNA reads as TGTGCCAGCAGCAGACTAGCGGGGGTTCTCACAGATACGCAGTATTTT.

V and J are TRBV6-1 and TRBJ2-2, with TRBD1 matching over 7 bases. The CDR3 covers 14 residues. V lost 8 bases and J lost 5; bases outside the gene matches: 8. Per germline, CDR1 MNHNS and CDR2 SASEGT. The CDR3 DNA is TGTGCCAGCGACCGGGGACAGCAGACCGGGGAGCTGTTTTTT. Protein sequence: CASDRGQQTGELFF.

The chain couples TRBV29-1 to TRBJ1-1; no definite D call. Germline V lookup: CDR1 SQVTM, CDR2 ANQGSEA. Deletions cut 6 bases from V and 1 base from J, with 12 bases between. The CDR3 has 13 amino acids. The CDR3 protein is CSVLSERNTEAFF. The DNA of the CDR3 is TGCAGCGTCCTTAGTGAGAGGAACACTGAAGCTTTCTTT.

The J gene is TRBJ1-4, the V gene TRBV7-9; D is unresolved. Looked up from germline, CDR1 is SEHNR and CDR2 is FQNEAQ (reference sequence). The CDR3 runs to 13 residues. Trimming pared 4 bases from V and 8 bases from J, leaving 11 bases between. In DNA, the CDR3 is TGTGCCAGCAGCTCCTATCGAGGGGAAAAACTGTTTTTT. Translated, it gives CASSSYRGEKLFF.

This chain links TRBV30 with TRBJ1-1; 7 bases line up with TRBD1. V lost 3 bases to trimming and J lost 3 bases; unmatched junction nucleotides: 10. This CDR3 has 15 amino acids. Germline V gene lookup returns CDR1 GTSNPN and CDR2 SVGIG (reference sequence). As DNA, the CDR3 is TGTGCCTGGAGCCCCCGTAGCAGGGGGGACACTGAAGCTTTCTTT. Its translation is CAWSPRSRGDTEAFF.

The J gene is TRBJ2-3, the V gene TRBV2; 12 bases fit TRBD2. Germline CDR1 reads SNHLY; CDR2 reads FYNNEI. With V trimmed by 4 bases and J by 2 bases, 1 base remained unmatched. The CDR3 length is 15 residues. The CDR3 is CASSGLAGATDTQYF. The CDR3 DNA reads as TGTGCCAGCAGTGGACTAGCGGGGGCCACAGATACGCAGTATTTT.

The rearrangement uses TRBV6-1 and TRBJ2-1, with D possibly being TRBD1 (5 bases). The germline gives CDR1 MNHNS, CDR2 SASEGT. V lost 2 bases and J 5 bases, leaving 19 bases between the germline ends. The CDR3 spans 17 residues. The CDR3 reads CASSESAGIGADNEQFF. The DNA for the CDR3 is TGTGCCAGCAGTGAAAGTGCAGGGATTGGGGCCGACAATGAGCAGTTCTTC.

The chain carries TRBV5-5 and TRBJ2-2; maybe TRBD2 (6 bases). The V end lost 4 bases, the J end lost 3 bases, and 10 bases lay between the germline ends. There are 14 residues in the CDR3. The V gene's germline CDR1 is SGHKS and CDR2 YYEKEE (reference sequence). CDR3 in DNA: TGTGCCAGCAGCGGGGGGACTGACACCGGGGAGCTGTTTTTT. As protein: CASSGGTDTGELFF.

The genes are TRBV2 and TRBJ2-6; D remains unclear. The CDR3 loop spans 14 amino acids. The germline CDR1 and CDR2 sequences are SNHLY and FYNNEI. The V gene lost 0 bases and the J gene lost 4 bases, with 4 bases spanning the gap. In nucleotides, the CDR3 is TGTGCCAGCAGTGAAGCGCGAGGGGCCAACGTCCTGACTTTC. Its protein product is CASSEARGANVLTF.

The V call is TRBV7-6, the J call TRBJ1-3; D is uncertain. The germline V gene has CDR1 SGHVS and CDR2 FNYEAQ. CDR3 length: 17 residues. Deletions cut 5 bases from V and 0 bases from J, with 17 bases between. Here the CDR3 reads CASSVSIGGSSGNTIYF. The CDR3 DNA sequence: TGTGCCAGCAGCGTCTCCATAGGCGGAAGCTCTGGAAACACCATATATTTT.

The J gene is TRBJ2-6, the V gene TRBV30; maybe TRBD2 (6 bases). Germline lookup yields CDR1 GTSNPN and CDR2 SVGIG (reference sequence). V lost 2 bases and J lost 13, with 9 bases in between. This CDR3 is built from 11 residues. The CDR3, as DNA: TGTGCCTGGAGTCTTGCGGGGGTCCTGACTTTC. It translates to CAWSLAGVLTF.

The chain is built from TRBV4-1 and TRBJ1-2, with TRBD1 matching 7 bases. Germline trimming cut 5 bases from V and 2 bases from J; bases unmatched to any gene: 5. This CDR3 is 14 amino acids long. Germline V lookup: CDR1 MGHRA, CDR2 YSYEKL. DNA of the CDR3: TGCGCCAGCAGCTCTCAACAGGGGAACTATGGCTACACCTTC. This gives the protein CASSSQQGNYGYTF.

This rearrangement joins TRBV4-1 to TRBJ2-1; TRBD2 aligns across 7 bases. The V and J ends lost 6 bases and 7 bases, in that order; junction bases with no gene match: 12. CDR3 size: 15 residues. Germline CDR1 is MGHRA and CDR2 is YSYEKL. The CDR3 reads CASRSLLGGGNEQFF. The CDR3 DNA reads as TGCGCCAGCAGGTCCCTCCTGGGGGGAGGGAATGAGCAGTTCTTC.

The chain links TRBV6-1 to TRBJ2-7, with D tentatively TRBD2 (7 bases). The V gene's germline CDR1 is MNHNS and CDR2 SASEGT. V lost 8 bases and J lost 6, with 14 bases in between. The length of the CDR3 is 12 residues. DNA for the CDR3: TGTGCCAGCGTCCGAGGGGGGGGCGAGCAGTACTTC. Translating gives CASVRGGGEQYF.

CDR3 nucleotides: TGTGCCAGCAGCTCCAGGGACACCGGGGAGCTGTTTTTT. The encoded protein is CASSSRDTGELFF. The chain has TRBV7-9 and TRBJ2-2; D might be TRBD1 (5 bases). The V end lost 4 bases, the J end lost 3 bases, and 6 bases lay between the germline ends. Germline CDR1 reads SEHNR; CDR2 reads FQNEAQ (reference sequence). The CDR3 covers 13 residues.

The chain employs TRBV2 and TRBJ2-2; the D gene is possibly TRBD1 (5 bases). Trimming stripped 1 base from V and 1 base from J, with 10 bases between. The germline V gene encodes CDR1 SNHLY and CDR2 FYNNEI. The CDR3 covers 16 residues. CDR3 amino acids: CASSEGRQGNTGELFF. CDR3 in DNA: TGTGCCAGCAGTGAAGGAAGGCAGGGGAACACCGGGGAGCTGTTTTTT.

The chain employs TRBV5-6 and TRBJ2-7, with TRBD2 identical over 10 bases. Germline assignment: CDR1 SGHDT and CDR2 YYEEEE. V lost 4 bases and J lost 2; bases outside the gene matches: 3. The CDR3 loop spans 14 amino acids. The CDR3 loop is CASSHTSGAYEQYF. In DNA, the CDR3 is TGTGCCAGCAGCCACACTAGCGGGGCCTACGAGCAGTACTTC.

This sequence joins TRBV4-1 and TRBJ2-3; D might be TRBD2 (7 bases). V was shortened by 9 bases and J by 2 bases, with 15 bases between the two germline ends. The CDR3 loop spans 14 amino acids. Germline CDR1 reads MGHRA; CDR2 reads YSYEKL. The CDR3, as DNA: TGCGCCAGTTCCCTAGGGGGGGTCACAGATACGCAGTATTTT. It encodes CASSLGGVTDTQYF.

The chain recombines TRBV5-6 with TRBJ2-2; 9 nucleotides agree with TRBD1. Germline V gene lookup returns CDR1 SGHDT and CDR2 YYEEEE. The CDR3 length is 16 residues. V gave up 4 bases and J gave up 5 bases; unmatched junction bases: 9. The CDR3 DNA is TGTGCCAGCAGCCGGGCTGGACAGGGGAATACCGGGGAGCTGTTTTTT. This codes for CASSRAGQGNTGELFF.

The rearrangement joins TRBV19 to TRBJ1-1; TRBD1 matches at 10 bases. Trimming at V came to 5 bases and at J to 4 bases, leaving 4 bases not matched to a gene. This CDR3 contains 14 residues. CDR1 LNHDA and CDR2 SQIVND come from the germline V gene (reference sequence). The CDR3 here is CASSPGQGSTEAFF. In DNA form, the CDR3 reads TGTGCCAGTAGTCCGGGACAGGGGAGCACTGAAGCTTTCTTT.

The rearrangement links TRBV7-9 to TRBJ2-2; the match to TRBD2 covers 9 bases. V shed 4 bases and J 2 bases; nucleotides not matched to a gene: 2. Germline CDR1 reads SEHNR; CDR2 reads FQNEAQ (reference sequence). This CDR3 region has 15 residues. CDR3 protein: CASSSSGTNTGELFF. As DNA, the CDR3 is TGTGCCAGCAGCTCTAGCGGGACTAACACCGGGGAGCTGTTTTTT.

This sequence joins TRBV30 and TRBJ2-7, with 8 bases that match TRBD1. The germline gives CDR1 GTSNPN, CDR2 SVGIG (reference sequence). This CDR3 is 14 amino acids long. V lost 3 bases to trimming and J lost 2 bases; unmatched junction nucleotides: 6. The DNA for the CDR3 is TGTGCCTGGAGAGGACAGGGCCTCACCTACGAGCAGTACTTC. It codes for CAWRGQGLTYEQYF.

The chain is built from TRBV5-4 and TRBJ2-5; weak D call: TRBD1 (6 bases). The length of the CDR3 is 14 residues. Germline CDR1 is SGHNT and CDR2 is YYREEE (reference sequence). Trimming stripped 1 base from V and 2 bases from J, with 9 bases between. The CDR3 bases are TGTGCCAGCAGCTTGTTAACAGGGCAAGAGACCCAGTACTTC. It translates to CASSLLTGQETQYF.

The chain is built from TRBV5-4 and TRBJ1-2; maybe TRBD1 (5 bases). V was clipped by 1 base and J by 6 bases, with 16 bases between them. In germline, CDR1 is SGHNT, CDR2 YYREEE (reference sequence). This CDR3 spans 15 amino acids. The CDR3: CASSLRGGYGHGYTF. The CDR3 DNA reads TGTGCCAGCAGCTTGAGGGGAGGGTACGGACATGGCTACACCTTC.

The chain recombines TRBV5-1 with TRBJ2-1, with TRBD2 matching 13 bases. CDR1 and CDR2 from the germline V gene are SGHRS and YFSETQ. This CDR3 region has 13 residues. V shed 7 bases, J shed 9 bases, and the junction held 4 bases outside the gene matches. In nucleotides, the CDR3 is TGCGCCAGCGGACTAGCGGGAGCCAGTGAGCAGTTCTTC. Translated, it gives CASGLAGASEQFF.

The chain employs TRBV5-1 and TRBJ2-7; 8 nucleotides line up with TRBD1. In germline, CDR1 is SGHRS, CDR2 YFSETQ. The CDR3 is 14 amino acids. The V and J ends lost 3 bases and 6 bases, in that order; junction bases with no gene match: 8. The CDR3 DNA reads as TGCGCCAGCAGCTATGGACAGGGTAATTCCGAGCAGTACTTC. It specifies CASSYGQGNSEQYF.